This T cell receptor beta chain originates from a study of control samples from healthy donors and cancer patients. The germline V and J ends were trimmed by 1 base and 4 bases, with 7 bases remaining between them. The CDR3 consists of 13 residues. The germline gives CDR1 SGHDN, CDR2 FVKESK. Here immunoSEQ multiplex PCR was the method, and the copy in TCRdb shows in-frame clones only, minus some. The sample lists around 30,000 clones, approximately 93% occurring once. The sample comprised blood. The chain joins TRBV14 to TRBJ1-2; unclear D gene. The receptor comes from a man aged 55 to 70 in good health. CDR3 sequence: CASSQGASYGYTF. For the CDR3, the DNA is TGTGCCAGCAGCCAAGGGGCTTCCTATGGCTACACCTTC.